A single sample is the source of the 21 T cell receptor beta chains below, sequenced in a study of T cell clusters in autoimmune cytopenias. TRB rearrangements were amplified by touch-down multiplex PCR with mixed TRB-A/B primers. Each CDR3 protein gets one entry in TCRdb, which reprocessed the multiplex PCR reads and gives no DNA. This sample's table reports around 12,000 distinct CDR3 sequences. Each sample's input was roughly 250 ng genomic DNA, some 38,000 genome equivalents. Sequencing used peripheral blood. The receptors derive from a human donor with an autoimmune cytopenia or autoimmune hepatitis (not recorded which).

The V gene is TRBV6-2 or TRBV6-3, the J gene TRBJ1-1. The CDR3 consists of 12 residues. Germline V gene data show CDR1 as MNHEY and CDR2 as SVGEGT. This chain's CDR3 is CASSLINTEAFF.

The chain couples TRBV5-6 to TRBJ1-1; TCRdb outputs TRBD1, but without DNA this stays unchecked. The CDR3 consists of 16 residues. The germline CDR1 and CDR2 sequences are SGHDT and YYEEEE. This CDR3 is CASSLRPTGANTEAFF.

The chain combines TRBV5-1 with TRBJ2-3. Germline V gives CDR1 SGHRS, CDR2 YFSETQ. CDR3 length equals 12 residues. The CDR3 sequence is CASSPRSYTQYF.

J is TRBJ1-1 and V is TRBV5-4. Germline assignment: CDR1 SGHNT and CDR2 YYREEE (reference sequence). The CDR3 is 14 residues long. CDR3 loop: CASSLSLMNTEAFF. The full variable domain, its missing parts supplied by reference TRBV5-4 and TRBJ1-1, is ETGVTQSPTHLIKTRGQQVTLRCSSQSGHNTVSWYQQALGQGPQFIFQYYREEENGRGNFPPRFSGLQFPNYSSELNVNALELDDSALYLCASSLSLMNTEAFFGQGTRLTVV.

The chain joins TRBV19 to TRBJ1-5. CDR3 length equals 14 residues. The germline CDR1 and CDR2 sequences are LNHDA and SQIVND (reference sequence). CDR3 protein: CASRGTDSNQPQHF. Together with reference TRBV19 and TRBJ1-5, the CDR3 gives the full variable domain: DGGITQSPKYLFRKEGQNVTLSCEQNLNHDAMYWYRQDPGQGLRLIYYSQIVNDFQKGDIAEGYSVSREKKESFPLTVTSAQKNPTAFYLCASRGTDSNQPQHFGDGTRLSIL.

The rearrangement joins TRBV19 to TRBJ1-1; TCRdb's D call, TRBD1, is unchecked because there is no DNA. The germline CDR1 and CDR2 sequences are LNHDA and SQIVND (reference sequence). The CDR3 totals 15 residues. The chain's CDR3 is CASSIGGAWNTEAFF.

The gene calls are TRBV5-6 and TRBJ1-5; TCRdb indicates TRBD1, and absent DNA this call remains unverified. CDR1 and CDR2 from the germline V gene are SGHDT and YYEEEE. The CDR3 spans 15 residues. The CDR3 sequence is CASSLMSGTGQPQHF.

This clonotype is labeled medium-sized based on frequency. The chain links TRBV29-1 to TRBJ1-4. The CDR3 contains 14 residues. Germline CDR1 reads SQVTM; CDR2 reads ANQGSEA. The CDR3 loop is CSVELGATNEKLFF.

By frequency, this clonotype is medium-sized. The chain joins TRBV29-1 to TRBJ1-6; the TCRdb call, TRBD1, lacks DNA for checking. The germline gives CDR1 SQVTM, CDR2 ANQGSEA. This CDR3 is 13 amino acids long. This chain's CDR3 is CSARDRDNSPLHF.

The chain employs TRBV18 and TRBJ2-3; TCRdb names TRBD1, which stays unverified in the absence of DNA. The CDR3 covers 15 residues. Germline V gives CDR1 KGHSH, CDR2 LQKENI. The CDR3 here is CASSPRDRETDTQYF.

The J gene is TRBJ2-5, the V gene TRBV6-1; TCRdb gives TRBD2 as the D gene, but with no DNA this cannot be confirmed. The CDR3 extends over 14 amino acids. Germline CDR1 MNHNS, CDR2 SASEGT. CDR3 protein: CAISAAGGEETQYF.

This sequence joins TRBV19 and TRBJ1-5. CDR1 LNHDA and CDR2 SQIVND come from the germline V gene (reference sequence). The CDR3 is made up of 12 amino acids. CDR3 in amino acids: CASSTRGGVQHF. Full variable domain (remainder filled in from reference TRBV19 and TRBJ1-5): DGGITQSPKYLFRKEGQNVTLSCEQNLNHDAMYWYRQDPGQGLRLIYYSQIVNDFQKGDIAEGYSVSREKKESFPLTVTSAQKNPTAFYLCASSTRGGVQHFGDGTRLSIL.

The chain has TRBV27 and TRBJ2-1; the D call of TRBD2 rests on TCRdb alone, since no DNA is present to check it. This CDR3 is 15 amino acids long. CDR1 and CDR2 from the germline V gene are MNHEY and SMNVEV (reference sequence). CDR3: CASSLSASGTYEQFF.

The V gene is TRBV12-3 or TRBV12-4, the J gene TRBJ2-7. The CDR3 is made up of 14 amino acids. The CDR3 sequence: CASSYTTNSYEQYF.

The genes are TRBV4-2 and TRBJ2-3; TCRdb proposes TRBD2, but this gene call is untestable without DNA. CDR3 length: 17 residues. The V gene's germline CDR1 is LGHNA and CDR2 YNFKEQ. The CDR3 protein is CASSQEIAGHLTDTQYF.

The V gene is TRBV19, the J gene TRBJ2-3; TCRdb's D gene call, TRBD1, goes unchecked for lack of DNA. The CDR3 has 15 amino acids. CDR1 and CDR2 from the germline V gene are LNHDA and SQIVND (reference sequence). The CDR3 sequence is CATASTGASTDTQYF.

The chain combines TRBV6-1 with TRBJ2-7; TCRdb indicates TRBD1, and absent DNA this call remains unverified. This CDR3 region has 14 residues. Looked up from germline, CDR1 is MNHNS and CDR2 is SASEGT. The CDR3 reads CASSRTGLTYEQYF.

V gene TRBV6-5 combines with J gene TRBJ1-6. The CDR3 contains 14 residues. Germline V gives CDR1 MNHEY, CDR2 SVGAGI. The CDR3 is CASSEALRNSPLHF.

The V call is TRBV27, the J call TRBJ1-6; lacking DNA, the TRBD1 call made by TCRdb goes unchecked. The CDR3 runs to 15 residues. The germline CDR1 and CDR2 sequences are MNHEY and SMNVEV (reference sequence). The CDR3 loop is CASRVQGVGNSPLHF.

This clonotype is classed as medium-sized by frequency. The chain couples TRBV29-1 to TRBJ1-2. Germline V CDR1 and CDR2: SQVTM, ANQGSEA. The CDR3 covers 12 residues. CDR3 sequence reads: CSVEALGYGYTF.

This rearrangement joins TRBV15 to TRBJ1-1. The CDR3 is 13 residues long. Germline lookup yields CDR1 LNHNV and CDR2 YYDKDF (reference sequence). The CDR3 spells CATSRDMGSGAFF.